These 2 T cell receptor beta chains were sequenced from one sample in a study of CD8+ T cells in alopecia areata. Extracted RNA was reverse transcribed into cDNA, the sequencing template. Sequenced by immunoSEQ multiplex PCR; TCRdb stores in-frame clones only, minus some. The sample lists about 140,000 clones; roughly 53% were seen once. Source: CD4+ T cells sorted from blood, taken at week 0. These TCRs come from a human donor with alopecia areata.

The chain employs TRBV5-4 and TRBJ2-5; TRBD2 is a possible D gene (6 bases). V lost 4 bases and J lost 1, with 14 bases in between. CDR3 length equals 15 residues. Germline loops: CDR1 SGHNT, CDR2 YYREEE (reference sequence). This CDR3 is CASSRTRDFQETQYF. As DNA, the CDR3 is TGTGCCAGCAGCCGGACCCGGGACTTCCAAGAGACCCAGTACTTC.

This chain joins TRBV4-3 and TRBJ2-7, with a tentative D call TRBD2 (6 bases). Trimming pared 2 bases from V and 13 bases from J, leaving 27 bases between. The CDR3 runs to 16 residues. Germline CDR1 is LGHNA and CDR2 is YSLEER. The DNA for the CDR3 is TGCGCCAGCAGCCAAAAAAGGGAAAGCCGGGTGGGGGGACTTTACTTC. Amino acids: CASSQKRESRVGGLYF.